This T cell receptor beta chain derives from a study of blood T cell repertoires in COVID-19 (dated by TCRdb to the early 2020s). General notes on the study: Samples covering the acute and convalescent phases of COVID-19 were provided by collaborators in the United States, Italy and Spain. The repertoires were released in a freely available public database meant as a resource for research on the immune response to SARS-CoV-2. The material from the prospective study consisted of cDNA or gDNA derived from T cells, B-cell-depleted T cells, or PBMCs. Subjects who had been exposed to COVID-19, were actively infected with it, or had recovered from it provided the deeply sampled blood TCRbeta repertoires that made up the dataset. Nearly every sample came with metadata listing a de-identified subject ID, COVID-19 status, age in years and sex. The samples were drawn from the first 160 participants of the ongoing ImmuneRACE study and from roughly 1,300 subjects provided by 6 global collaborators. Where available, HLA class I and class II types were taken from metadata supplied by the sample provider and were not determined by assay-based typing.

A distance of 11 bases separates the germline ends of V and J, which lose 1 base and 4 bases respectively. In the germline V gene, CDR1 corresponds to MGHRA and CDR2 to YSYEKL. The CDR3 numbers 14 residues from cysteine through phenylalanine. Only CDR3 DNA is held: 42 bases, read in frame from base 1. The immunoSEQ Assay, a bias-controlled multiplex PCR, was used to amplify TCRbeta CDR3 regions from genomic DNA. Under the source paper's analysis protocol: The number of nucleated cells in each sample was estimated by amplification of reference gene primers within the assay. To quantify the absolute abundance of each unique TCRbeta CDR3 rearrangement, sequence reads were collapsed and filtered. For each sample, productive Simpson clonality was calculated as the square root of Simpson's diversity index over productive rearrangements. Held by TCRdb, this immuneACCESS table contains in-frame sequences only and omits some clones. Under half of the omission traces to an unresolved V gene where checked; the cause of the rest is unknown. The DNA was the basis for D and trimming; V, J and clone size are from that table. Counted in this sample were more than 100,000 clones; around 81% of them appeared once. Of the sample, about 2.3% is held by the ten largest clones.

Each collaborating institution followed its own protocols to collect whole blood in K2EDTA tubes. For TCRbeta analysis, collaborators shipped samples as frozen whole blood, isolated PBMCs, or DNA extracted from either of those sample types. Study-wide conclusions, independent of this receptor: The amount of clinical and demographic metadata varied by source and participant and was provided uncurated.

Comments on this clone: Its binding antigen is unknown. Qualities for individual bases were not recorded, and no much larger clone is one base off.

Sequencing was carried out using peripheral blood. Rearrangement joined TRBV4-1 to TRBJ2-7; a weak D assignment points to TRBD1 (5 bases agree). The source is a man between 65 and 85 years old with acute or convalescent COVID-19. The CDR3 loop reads CASSQGGFGYEQYF. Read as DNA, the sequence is TGCGCCAGCAGCCAAGGGGGCTTTGGGTACGAGCAGTACTTC.